This is a list of T cell receptor beta chains from one sample in a study of blood T cell repertoires in COVID-19. Measured with immunoSEQ multiplex PCR; TCRdb has only the in-frame clones, and not every one. The sample records more than 350,000 clones, 70% to 90% being singletons. Source material: peripheral blood. Every receptor here comes from a woman aged 25 to 39 with COVID-19, enrolled during active disease. CDR3s include the opening cysteine and the closing phenylalanine or tryptophan. D genes are given only for firm matches. Expanded clones get a size class; other rows say once, few or many, or leave the size out.

v_gene	j_gene	abundance	d_gene	CDR3aa	CDR3nt
TRBV28	TRBJ1-1	-	-	CASTDDTGTEAFF	TGTGCCAGCACCGACGACACTGGGACTGAAGCTTTCTTT
TRBV28	TRBJ2-1	-	TRBD2	CASSLPSGDNEQFF	TGTGCCAGCAGTTTGCCTAGCGGGGACAATGAGCAGTTCTTC
TRBV7-9	TRBJ1-4	-	TRBD1	CASSPNRDRVNEKLFF	TGTGCCAGCAGCCCAAACCGGGACAGGGTTAATGAAAAACTGTTTTTT
TRBV3-1/TRBV3-2	TRBJ1-2	-	TRBD1	CASSPTTGQGGYYGYTF	TGTGCCAGCAGCCCCACTACGGGACAGGGAGGGTACTATGGCTACACCTTC
TRBV7-8	TRBJ1-6	-	TRBD1	CASSLATGVYSPLHF	TGTGCCAGCAGCTTAGCAACAGGGGTGTATTCACCCCTCCACTTT
TRBV5-4	TRBJ1-2	-	-	CASSLLGGGGYTF	TGTGCCAGCAGCTTGCTAGGGGGTGGAGGCTACACCTTC
TRBV6-2/TRBV6-3	TRBJ1-2	-	-	CASSYSPLNYGYTF	TGTGCCAGCAGTTACTCTCCCCTTAACTATGGCTACACCTTC
TRBV19	TRBJ1-5	-	TRBD1	CASSIGTGGNQPQHF	TGTGCCAGTAGTATCGGGACAGGGGGGAATCAGCCCCAGCATTTT
TRBV6-5	TRBJ2-7	-	TRBD2	CASSISGGQSYEQYF	TGTGCCAGCAGTATTAGCGGGGGGCAATCCTACGAGCAGTACTTC
TRBV6-2/TRBV6-3	TRBJ2-7	-	-	CASSYSKSAYEQYF	TGTGCCAGCAGTTACTCTAAGTCGGCCTACGAGCAGTACTTC
TRBV29-1	TRBJ1-2	-	-	CSVAGAPNSNYGYTF	TGCAGCGTTGCAGGGGCACCGAATTCTAACTATGGCTACACCTTC
TRBV11-2	TRBJ1-1	-	-	CASSLGGVAGTEAFF	TGTGCCAGCAGCTTAGGGGGGGTTGCCGGCACTGAAGCTTTCTTT
TRBV6-5	TRBJ1-1	few	TRBD1	CASSLGQENTEAFF	TGTGCCAGCAGCCTCGGACAGGAGAACACTGAAGCTTTCTTT
TRBV7-8	TRBJ2-1	once	TRBD1	CASSRGTGGTNEQFF	TGTGCCAGCAGCCGAGGGACAGGGGGAACAAATGAGCAGTTCTTC
TRBV5-1	TRBJ2-5	-	TRBD1	CASSGTGGYQETQYF	TGCGCCAGCAGCGGGACAGGGGGGTACCAAGAGACCCAGTACTTC
TRBV5-1	TRBJ2-3	-	TRBD2	CASSPYGREEDTQYF	TGCGCCAGCAGCCCCTATGGGCGGGAGGAAGATACGCAGTATTTT
TRBV7-9	TRBJ2-5	-	-	CASSNRETQYF	TGTGCCAGCAGCAACCGGGAGACCCAGTACTTC
TRBV24-1	TRBJ2-3	-	-	CATRSRRGDTQYF	TGTGCCACCCGCAGCAGGAGGGGAGATACGCAGTATTTT
TRBV9	TRBJ1-3	few	-	CASSVNLLSSGNTIYF	TGTGCCAGCAGCGTGAACCTACTGAGCTCTGGAAACACCATATATTTT
TRBV6-5	TRBJ1-2	-	-	CASSLPAGNYGYTF	TGTGCCAGCAGCCTCCCGGCGGGGAACTATGGCTACACCTTC
TRBV28	TRBJ2-5	-	-	CASSPPPEAGETQYF	TGTGCCAGCAGCCCCCCCCCTGAGGCCGGGGAGACCCAGTACTTC
TRBV19	TRBJ1-4	-	TRBD1	CASSTIRQGLTNEKLFF	TGTGCCAGTAGTACAATCCGACAGGGATTAACTAATGAAAAACTGTTTTTT
TRBV15	TRBJ2-6	-	TRBD1	CATSRVPGQGKYSLSGANVLTF	TGTGCCACCAGCAGAGTGCCGGGACAGGGGAAATACTCCCTAAGTGGGGCCAACGTCCTGACTTTC
TRBV6-5	TRBJ2-3	-	-	CASPRGYTQYF	TGTGCCAGCCCTCGGGGATATACGCAGTATTTT
TRBV19	TRBJ1-3	-	-	CASSIIGPGNTIYF	TGTGCCAGTAGTATTATTGGGCCTGGAAACACCATATATTTT
TRBV7-2	TRBJ1-4	-	TRBD1	CASSFAGTGNEKLFF	TGTGCCAGCAGCTTTGCCGGGACAGGAAATGAAAAACTGTTTTTT
TRBV28	TRBJ2-1	-	-	CASSYRYNEQFF	TGTGCCAGCAGTTACAGGTACAATGAGCAGTTCTTC
TRBV25-1	TRBJ1-2	-	-	CASSSDSGPVANYGYTF	TGTGCCAGCAGCTCGGACAGTGGCCCGGTGGCGAACTATGGCTACACCTTC
TRBV2	TRBJ2-3	-	TRBD2	CASSRRTSGRGDTQYF	TGTGCCAGCAGCCGACGCACTAGCGGGAGGGGAGATACGCAGTATTTT
TRBV30	TRBJ2-3	-	-	CAWSGRGTDTQYF	TGTGCCTGGAGTGGCCGGGGAACAGATACGCAGTATTTT
TRBV30	TRBJ1-2	-	-	CAWSVPWGTNYGYTF	TGTGCCTGGAGTGTACCTTGGGGCACAAACTATGGCTACACCTTC